Following are 4 T cell receptor beta chains from one sample sequenced in a study of shared clonotypes between healthy human individuals. Method: immunoSEQ multiplex PCR; TCRdb's copy keeps in-frame clones and lacks some. The sample holds around 2,000,000 clones, around 95% seen once. Source material: naive CD4+ T cells sorted from blood. Specified subset: CD45RA+ positively selected. Every receptor here comes from a man between 18 and 35 years old in good health.

This clone was counted only a few times. This may arise from a read error, as a much more abundant clone is one base away. The sample contains more than one DNA sequence encoding this CDR3. The chain is built from TRBV7-9 and TRBJ1-2; perhaps TRBD1 as D (5 bases). The CDR3 loop spans 12 amino acids. Germline loops: CDR1 SEHNR, CDR2 FQNEAQ (reference sequence). Trimming took off 1 base at V and 5 bases at J, with 5 bases between the two ends. For the CDR3, the DNA is TGTGCCAGCAGCTTAGAGGGGTATGGCTACACCTTC. Translating gives CASSLEGYGYTF.

V usage is TRBV5-1 and J usage is TRBJ2-1; D possibly corresponds to TRBD2 (6 bases). V was cut by 0 bases and J by 5 bases, with 12 bases left in between. The CDR3 totals 15 residues. CDR1 and CDR2 from the germline V gene are SGHRS and YFSETQ. In DNA form, the CDR3 reads TGCGCCAGCAGCTTGGCCCCGGGGGTAAACAATGAGCAGTTCTTC. It encodes CASSLAPGVNNEQFF.

The DNA of the CDR3 is TGTGCCACCGCCGGGACAGGCCCCTACGAGCAGTACTTC. Residues: CATAGTGPYEQYF. V gene TRBV19 combines with J gene TRBJ2-7, with TRBD1 matching 8 bases. Germline V gene data show CDR1 as LNHDA and CDR2 as SQIVND (reference sequence). J was trimmed by 2 bases and V by 10 bases; bases with no gene match: 7. The CDR3 is 13 amino acids.

This chain uses TRBV28 with TRBJ1-4; no clear D gene. Germline V gene lookup returns CDR1 MDHEN and CDR2 SYDVKM. This CDR3 contains 15 residues. The V end was cut by 6 bases, the J end by 1 base, with 12 bases between. Here the CDR3 DNA reads TGTGCCAGCAGCCCGGCCGCCGGAACTAATGAAAAACTGTTTTTT. It codes for CASSPAAGTNEKLFF.